This TCR beta chain appears in the sequencing data of a study of blood T cell repertoires in COVID-19. Libraries were prepared by immunoSEQ multiplex PCR; TCRdb keeps only in-frame clonotypes and omits some of them. The sample has approximately 44,000 clones, around nine tenths seen once; the top ten hold around 0.39%. Per germline, CDR1 SGHNT and CDR2 YYREEE (reference sequence). The CDR3 contains 17 residues. Trimming pared 4 bases from V and 6 bases from J, leaving 23 bases between. The clonotype comes from a man aged 45-60 years with COVID-19, enrolled during active disease. The V gene is TRBV5-4, the J gene TRBJ2-1; D may be TRBD2 (7 bases). Sequencing input: peripheral blood. The CDR3 DNA reads as TGTGCCAGCAGCCTTGGGGGGGGCGCGGGAAATATCAATGAGCAGTTCTTC. This sequence encodes CASSLGGGAGNINEQFF.